This T cell receptor (beta chain) is drawn from a study of blood T cell repertoires in COVID-19. Study overall: Nucleic acid was either cDNA or gDNA, and it came from T cells, B-cell-depleted T cells, or PBMCs.

Study processing details: From reference gene primer amplification, estimates of nucleated cell counts were derived. Profiled with immunoSEQ multiplex PCR; TCRdb holds only in-frame clones, not every one. V and J calls and clone size are as listed in that table; D and trimming were resolved from the DNA. The sample has around 200,000 clones; 85% to 90% are singletons. Looked up from germline, CDR1 is SGHRS and CDR2 is YFSETQ. The CDR3 contains 16 residues. Trimming removed 2 bases from V and 2 bases from J, with 11 bases in between. The clonotype was recovered from a young man with active or convalescent COVID-19. The sample taken for sequencing was peripheral blood. The chain employs TRBV5-1 and TRBJ2-6, with D possibly being TRBD2 (5 bases). CDR3 nucleotides: TGCGCCAGCAGCTTAAGTCGGGGAGCTGGGGCCAACGTCCTGACTTTC. This codes for CASSLSRGAGANVLTF.